This T cell receptor beta chain is drawn from a study of identical twins. TCRdb ran MiXCR on the 5' RACE reads and lists one entry per CDR3 protein. The sample holds approximately 500,000 distinct CDR3 sequences, 20% to 25% seen once. Study-level points and caveats: Modeled out-of-frame TCR alpha sharing in monozygotic twins fell below observed levels. Invariant MAIT and iNKT cells could partly confound zero-insertion analyses. The more abundant beta clonotypes in cord blood had fewer insertions, and memory repertoires did not show this.

There are 14 residues in the CDR3. V was shortened by 0 bases and J by 4 bases, with 8 bases between the two germline ends. Germline CDR1 reads SGDLS; CDR2 reads YYNGEE. About this clonotype itself: Its antigen is undetermined.

These data are also associated with another study on T cells expressing NK-cell markers. That source reports: Among the experiments, several used an anti-gamma-delta TCR antibody to restrict sorting to alpha-beta TCR T cells.

The source material was CD4+ T cells sorted from blood. The chain links TRBV9 to TRBJ2-1; D gene unclear. This clonotype was sampled from a woman aged 18-29 years in good health. The CDR3 protein is CASSVGSQYNEQFF. DNA for the CDR3: TGTGCCAGCAGCGTAGGATCCCAGTACAATGAGCAGTTCTTC.